This TCR beta chain is from a study of blood T cell repertoires in COVID-19. Libraries were prepared by immunoSEQ multiplex PCR; TCRdb keeps only in-frame clonotypes and omits some of them. The sample records roughly 78,000 clones, around nine tenths being singletons. There are a few counts of this clone. The J segment lost 0 bases and the V segment lost 5 bases, leaving 15 bases of the junction unmatched. The germline V gene encodes CDR1 MNHEY and CDR2 SVGEGT. The CDR3 has 18 residues. The specimen was peripheral blood. This TCR was recovered from a woman aged 55-69 years with acute or convalescent COVID-19. This chain uses TRBV6-2 or TRBV6-3 with TRBJ2-7; 8 bases map to TRBD1. The CDR3 loop reads CASSPVVVRDRISYEQYF. CDR3 nucleotide sequence: TGTGCCAGCAGTCCCGTGGTTGTTAGGGACAGGATCTCCTACGAGCAGTACTTC.